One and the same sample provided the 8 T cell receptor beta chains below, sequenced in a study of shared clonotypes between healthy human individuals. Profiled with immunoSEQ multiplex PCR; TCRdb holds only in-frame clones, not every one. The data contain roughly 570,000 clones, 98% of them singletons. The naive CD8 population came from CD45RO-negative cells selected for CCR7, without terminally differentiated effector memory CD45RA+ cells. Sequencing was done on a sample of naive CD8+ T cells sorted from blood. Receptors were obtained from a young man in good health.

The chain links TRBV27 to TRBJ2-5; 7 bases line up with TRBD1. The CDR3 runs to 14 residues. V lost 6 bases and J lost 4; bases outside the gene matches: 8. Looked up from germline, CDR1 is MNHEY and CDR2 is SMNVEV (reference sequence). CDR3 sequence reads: CASRRTGLGETQYF. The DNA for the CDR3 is TGTGCCAGCAGGAGGACAGGTCTAGGAGAGACCCAGTACTTC.

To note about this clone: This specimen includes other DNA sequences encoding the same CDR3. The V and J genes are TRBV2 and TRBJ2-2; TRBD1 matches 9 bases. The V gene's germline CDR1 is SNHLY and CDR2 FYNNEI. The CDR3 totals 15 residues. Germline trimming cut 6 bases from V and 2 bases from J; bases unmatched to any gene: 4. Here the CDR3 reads CASREGQGNTGELFF. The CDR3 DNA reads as TGTGCCAGCAGGGAGGGACAGGGCAACACCGGGGAGCTGTTTTTT.

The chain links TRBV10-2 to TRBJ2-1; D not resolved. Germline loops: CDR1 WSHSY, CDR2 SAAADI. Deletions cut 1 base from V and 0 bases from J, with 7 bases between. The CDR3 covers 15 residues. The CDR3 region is CASSEFWSSYNEQFF. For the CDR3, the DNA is TGCGCCAGCAGTGAGTTTTGGAGCTCCTACAATGAGCAGTTCTTC.

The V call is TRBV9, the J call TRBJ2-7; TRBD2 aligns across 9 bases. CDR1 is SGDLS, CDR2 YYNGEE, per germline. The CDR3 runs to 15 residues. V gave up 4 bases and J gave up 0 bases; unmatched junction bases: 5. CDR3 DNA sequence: TGTGCCAGCAGCCCACGGACTAGCGACTCCTACGAGCAGTACTTC. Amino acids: CASSPRTSDSYEQYF.

The CDR3 bases are TGTGCCAGCAATACACAGGGACAGGGCAATGAGCAGTTCTTC. Amino acids: CASNTQGQGNEQFF. The chain couples TRBV6-5 to TRBJ2-1, with 9 bases fitting TRBD1. Germline CDR1 reads MNHEY; CDR2 reads SVGAGI. This CDR3 spans 14 amino acids. V trimming: 7 bases; J trimming: 6 bases; junction bases outside the gene matches: 7.

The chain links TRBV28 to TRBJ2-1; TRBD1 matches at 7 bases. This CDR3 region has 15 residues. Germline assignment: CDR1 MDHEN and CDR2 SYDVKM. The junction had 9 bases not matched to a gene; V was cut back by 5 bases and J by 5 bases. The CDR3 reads CASSLPGQLDNEQFF. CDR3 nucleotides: TGTGCCAGCAGTCTCCCGGGACAGCTAGACAATGAGCAGTTCTTC. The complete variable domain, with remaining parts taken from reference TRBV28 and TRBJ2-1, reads DVKVTQSSRYLVKRTGEKVFLECVQDMDHENMFWYRQDPGLGLRLIYFSYDVKMKEKGDIPEGYSVSREKKERFSLILESASTNQTSMYLCASSLPGQLDNEQFFGPGTRLTVL.

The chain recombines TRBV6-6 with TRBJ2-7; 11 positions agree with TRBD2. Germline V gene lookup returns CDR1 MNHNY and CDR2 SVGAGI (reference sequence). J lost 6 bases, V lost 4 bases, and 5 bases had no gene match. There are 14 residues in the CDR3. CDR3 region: CASSLIAGGGEQYF. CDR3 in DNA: TGTGCCAGCAGTTTGATAGCGGGAGGGGGCGAGCAGTACTTC.

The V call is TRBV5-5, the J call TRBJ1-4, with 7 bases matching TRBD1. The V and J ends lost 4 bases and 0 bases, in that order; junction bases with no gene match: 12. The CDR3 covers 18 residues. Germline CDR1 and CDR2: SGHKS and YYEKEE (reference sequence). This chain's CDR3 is CASSPGTATLSTNEKLFF. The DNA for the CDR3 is TGTGCCAGCAGCCCGGGGACAGCCACACTATCAACTAATGAAAAACTGTTTTTT.